This T cell receptor beta chain was identified during a study of post-analysis software for immune sequencing data. Regarding the study as a whole: The five TRBV segments detected at higher frequency in patients than in controls included TRBV5-6, TRBV5-1 and TRBV20-1.

The CDR3 contains 14 residues. Trimming took 6 bases from V and 3 from J, leaving 17 bases between them. CDR1 and CDR2 (germline): DFQATT, SNEGSKA (reference sequence). This clonotype was seen a handful of times. Antigen unknown. Tagging with unique molecular identifiers was a feature of the TCR beta cDNA libraries. Starting from approximately 1 to 10 million T cells, the study yielded about 490,000 cDNA molecules. TCRdb passed the PCR reads through MiXCR, listing each CDR3 protein once. This table has about 770,000 distinct CDR3 sequences, around 42% appearing once. The receptor comes from a girl aged 5-17 years with multiple sclerosis. Sequenced input: blood. The chain has TRBV20-1 and TRBJ1-2; D remains ambiguous. CDR3 DNA: TGCAGTGCCGATGGACGGGCACGGGACTATGGCTACACCTTC. Amino acids: CSADGRARDYGYTF.